This T cell receptor (beta chain) was documented in a study of cytomegalovirus exposure and HLA in healthy donors. The CDR3 extends over 11 amino acids. Trimming pared 1 base from V and 4 bases from J, leaving 5 bases between. Per germline, CDR1 DFQATT and CDR2 SNEGSKA (reference sequence). The study ran its PCR with 60 Vbeta and 13 Jbeta primers. Profiled with immunoSEQ multiplex PCR; TCRdb holds only in-frame clones, not every one. The sample lists 200,000 to 250,000 clones, about 78% seen once, with 3.8% in the top ten. Material for sequencing was PBMCs. The chain is built from TRBV20-1 and TRBJ2-7; no reliable D call. The TCR was taken from a male donor in good health and CMV-seronegative. In DNA form, the CDR3 reads TGCAGTGCTAGAGCCAGGTACGAGCAGTACTTC. Residues: CSARARYEQYF.